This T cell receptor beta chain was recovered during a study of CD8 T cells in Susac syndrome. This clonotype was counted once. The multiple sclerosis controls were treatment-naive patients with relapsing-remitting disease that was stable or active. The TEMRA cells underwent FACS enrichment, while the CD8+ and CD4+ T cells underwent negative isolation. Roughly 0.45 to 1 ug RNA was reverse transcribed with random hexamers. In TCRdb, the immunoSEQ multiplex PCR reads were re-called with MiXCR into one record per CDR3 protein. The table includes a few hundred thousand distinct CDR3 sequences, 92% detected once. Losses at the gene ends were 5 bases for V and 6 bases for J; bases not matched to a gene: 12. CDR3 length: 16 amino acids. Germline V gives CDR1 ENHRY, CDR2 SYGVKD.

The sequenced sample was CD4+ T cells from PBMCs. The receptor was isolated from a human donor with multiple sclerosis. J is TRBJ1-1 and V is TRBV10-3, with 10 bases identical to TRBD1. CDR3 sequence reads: CAISYSDRGFAAEAFF. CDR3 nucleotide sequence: TGTGCCATCAGTTATTCGGACAGGGGGTTTGCGGCTGAAGCTTTCTTT.